A selection of T cell receptor beta chains follows, all from one sample in a study of T cell repertoires and HLA-DP antigens. The repertoire was sequenced with immunoSEQ multiplex PCR; TCRdb's copy has only in-frame clones and lacks some. The sample consists of some 89,000 clones, about 89% of them appearing once. The antigens for these receptors are not known. Source material: CD4+ T cells from PBMCs. These TCRs come from a man between 50 and 59 years old in good health and CMV-seronegative. The CDR3 runs from the conserved cysteine through the conserved F or W.

cdr3_aa,v_call,j_call
CASSSGVQETQYF,TRBV11-2,TRBJ2-5
CASSPGQAASPLHF,TRBV5-6,TRBJ1-6
CASSFTGSMNTEAFF,TRBV6-5,TRBJ1-1
CASSEAGGGTYNEQFF,TRBV6-1,TRBJ2-1
CASSGGGIAGGTDTQYF,TRBV7-2,TRBJ2-3
CASSLRSGAGANVLTF,TRBV11-2,TRBJ2-6
CASSGGPNEKLFF,TRBV2,TRBJ1-4
CASSPGTGNSNQPQHF,TRBV18,TRBJ1-5
CASSYDRSNSPLHF,TRBV6-6,TRBJ1-6
CASSQTASEQYF,TRBV7-9,TRBJ2-7
CASSEALKRTSNEQFF,TRBV2,TRBJ2-1
CASSWDRVSTEAFF,TRBV5-1,TRBJ1-1
CSVRKSLTGGNIQYF,TRBV29-1,TRBJ2-4
CASSQQLRGDEQFF,TRBV14,TRBJ2-1
CASSETGSGNTIYF,TRBV18,TRBJ1-3
CASIRDRVSSGANVLTF,TRBV2,TRBJ2-6
CASSLEGRLGEKLFF,TRBV5-5,TRBJ1-4
CASSPQYGREGTGELFF,TRBV5-5,TRBJ2-2
CASSLGGATYTEAFF,TRBV7-6,TRBJ1-1
CASSQGGAGNEQFF,TRBV4-2,TRBJ2-1
CASSLGHPEQGAKNIQYF,TRBV18,TRBJ2-4
CASSLLGNTGELFF,TRBV7-3,TRBJ2-2
CASSIDRTPAAYGYTF,TRBV19,TRBJ1-2
CASSVVGSYNSPLHF,TRBV9,TRBJ1-6
CSVGNRGFAEAFF,TRBV29-1,TRBJ1-1
CASSLLGGVGTHQETQYF,TRBV27,TRBJ2-5
CASSLNLGPSYNEQFF,TRBV11-2,TRBJ2-1
CASSQERQFYEQYF,TRBV4-2,TRBJ2-7
CASSPDRGQETQYF,TRBV7-9,TRBJ2-5
CASSPQRGGEQYF,TRBV7-2,TRBJ2-7
CASSIDQGSDQPQHF,TRBV19,TRBJ1-5
CASSARQGNQPQHF,TRBV19,TRBJ1-5
CASSQGARDGYTF,TRBV5-1,TRBJ1-2